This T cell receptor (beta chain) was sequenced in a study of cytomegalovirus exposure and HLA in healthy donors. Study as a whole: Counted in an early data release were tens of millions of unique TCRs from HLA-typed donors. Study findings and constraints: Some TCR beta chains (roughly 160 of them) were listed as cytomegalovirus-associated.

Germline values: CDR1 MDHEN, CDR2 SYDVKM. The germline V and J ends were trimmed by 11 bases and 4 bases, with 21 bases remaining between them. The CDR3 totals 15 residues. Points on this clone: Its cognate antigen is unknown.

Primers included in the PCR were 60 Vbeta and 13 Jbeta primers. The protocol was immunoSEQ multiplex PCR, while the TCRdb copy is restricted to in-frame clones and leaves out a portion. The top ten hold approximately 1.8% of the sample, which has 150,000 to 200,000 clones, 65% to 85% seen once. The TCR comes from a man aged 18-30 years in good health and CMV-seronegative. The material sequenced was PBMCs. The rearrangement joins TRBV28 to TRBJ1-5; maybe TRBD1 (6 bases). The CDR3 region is CASSGWGQGNQPQHF. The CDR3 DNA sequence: TGTGCCTCCTCAGGGTGGGGGCAGGGGAATCAGCCCCAGCATTTT.